The clone carrying this T cell receptor (beta chain) was seen a few times. Its antigen is not known. The germline gives CDR1 MDHEN, CDR2 SYDVKM. V lost 2 bases and J 3 bases, leaving 2 bases between the germline ends. This CDR3 is 12 amino acids long. The sample is drawn from a study of a mutant IDH1 vaccine in newly diagnosed glioma. Study-level information: Eight vaccinations reached patients in weeks 1, 3, 5, 7, 11, 15, 19 and 23. Treated patients were around 60% male, approximately 40% female, mean age roughly 39 years.

Stated time point: week 11, during vaccination. Vaccinated patients received 300 ug of mutant IDH1 20-mer peptide per dose, with topical imiquimod. Donors had new IDH1-mutant astrocytomas of WHO grade 3 or 4 (ATRX-lost). Produced via immunoSEQ multiplex PCR; TCRdb's table is partial and in-frame only. The data hold over 95,000 clones, with 75% to 90% observed a single time. Whole-study results and caveats: There were vaccine-induced immune responses in approximately 95% of the patients.

This chain uses TRBV28 with TRBJ1-5, with D unclear. This clonotype was obtained from a woman between 45 and 60 years old with glioma. The sequences come from PBMCs, collected from a glioma patient whose treatment included an IDH1 peptide vaccine. The CDR3 protein is CASSLDNQPQHF. In DNA, the CDR3 is TGTGCCAGCAGTTTAGACAATCAGCCCCAGCATTTT.